This T cell receptor (beta chain) was found in a study of blood T cell repertoires in COVID-19. Study overall: COVID-19 samples, acute and convalescent, were from the United States, Italy and Spain.

TCRdb keeps only in-frame clones here, not all; method: immunoSEQ multiplex PCR. Among 200,000 to 250,000 clones, about four fifths were seen once, and the ten largest hold around 1.8%. The germline V gene encodes CDR1 SGDLS and CDR2 YYNGEE. V was clipped by 4 bases and J by 3 bases; unmatched bases: 4. This CDR3 spans 14 amino acids. This receptor was obtained from a man between 60 and 75 years old who had recovered from COVID-19. This chain joins TRBV9 and TRBJ2-5; 9 nucleotides match TRBD1. Source material: PBMCs or T cells enriched from blood (not recorded which). In nucleotides, the CDR3 is TGTGCCAGCAGCCCGGGGGACAGGGAAGAGACCCAGTACTTC. Translating it yields CASSPGDREETQYF.